The clone carrying this T cell receptor (beta chain) was recorded a few times. Authors' methods: Amplification with reference gene primers provided the estimates of nucleated cell counts. Measured with immunoSEQ multiplex PCR; TCRdb has only the in-frame clones, and not every one. V, J and clone size are taken as reported in that table, and D and trimming were inferred from the DNA itself. The sample includes a few hundred thousand clones, roughly nine tenths of them seen just once. The sample originates from a study of blood T cell repertoires in COVID-19. Study as a whole: Sites across the United States, Italy and Spain contributed samples from acute and convalescent COVID-19.

The CDR3 consists of 15 residues. Trimming cost V 4 bases and J 8 bases, with 18 bases left between them. Germline CDR1 reads SGHKS; CDR2 reads YYEKEE (reference sequence). This TCR was sampled from a woman between 35 and 50 years old who had recovered from COVID-19. The specimen sequenced was peripheral blood. This chain uses TRBV5-5 with TRBJ1-4; unclear D gene. The CDR3 DNA reads as TGTGCCAGCAGCCCAACCGGGTTTTCCCGGGAAAAACTGTTTTTT. Translating it yields CASSPTGFSREKLFF.